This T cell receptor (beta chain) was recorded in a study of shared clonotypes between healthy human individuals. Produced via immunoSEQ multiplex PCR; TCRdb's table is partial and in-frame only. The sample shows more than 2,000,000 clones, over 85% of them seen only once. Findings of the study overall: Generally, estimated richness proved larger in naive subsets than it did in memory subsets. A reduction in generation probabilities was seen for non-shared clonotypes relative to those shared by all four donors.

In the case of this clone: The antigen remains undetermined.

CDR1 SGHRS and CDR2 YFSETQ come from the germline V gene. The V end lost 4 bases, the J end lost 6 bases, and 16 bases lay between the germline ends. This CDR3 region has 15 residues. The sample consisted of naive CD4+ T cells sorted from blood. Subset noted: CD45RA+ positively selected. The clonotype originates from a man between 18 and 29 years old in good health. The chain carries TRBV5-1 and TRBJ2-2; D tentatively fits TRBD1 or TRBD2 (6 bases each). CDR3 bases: TGCGCCAGCAGCGAAACGGGGGCCAGGGCCGGGGAGCTGTTTTTT. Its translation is CASSETGARAGELFF.